This passage covers 18 T cell receptor beta chains from one sample sequenced in a study of human T cells and chemical hapten exposure. The study extracted total RNA from unfractionated whole blood. TCRdb re-called the 5' RACE reads with MiXCR, one entry per CDR3 protein. Of 110,000 or so distinct CDR3 sequences in the sample, approximately 19% were seen once. These receptors originate from a human donor in good health.

This clonotype turned up a few times. The chain employs TRBV18 and TRBJ2-5, with a possible D match to TRBD1 (6 bases). CDR3 length: 15 residues. Deletions cut 6 bases from V and 5 bases from J, with 19 bases between. CDR1 and CDR2 (germline): KGHSH, LQKENI. CDR3 sequence reads: CASSTTYRDRETQYF. CDR3 nucleotide sequence: TGTGCCAGCTCTACCACCTACAGGGACCGCGAGACCCAGTACTTC.

CDR3 in DNA: TGCGCCAGCAGCCAAGTACTAGCGGGTACTAGCACAGATACGCAGTATTTT. Protein product: CASSQVLAGTSTDTQYF. The rearrangement uses TRBV4-1 and TRBJ2-3, with 9 nucleotides matching TRBD2. Germline V gene lookup returns CDR1 MGHRA and CDR2 YSYEKL. Trimming at V came to 1 base and at J to 0 bases, leaving 5 bases not matched to a gene. The CDR3 sequence is 17 residues long.

CDR3 coding DNA: TGCAGCGTTGAACCGGGACTAGCGGACACAGATACGCAGTATTTT. Translating gives CSVEPGLADTDTQYF. This chain connects TRBV29-1 to TRBJ2-3; 11 nucleotides align to TRBD2. J gave up 2 bases and V 2 bases, and 3 bases lay outside the gene matches. CDR3 size: 15 residues. The germline V gene encodes CDR1 SQVTM and CDR2 ANQGSEA.

This clonotype was counted only a few times. The genes are TRBV6-6 and TRBJ1-5; D is possibly TRBD1 (5 bases). The CDR3 is made up of 17 amino acids. V was pared by 5 bases and J by 4 bases, with 21 bases between. Germline-derived CDR1 and CDR2 are MNHNY and SVGAGI (reference sequence). The CDR3 here is CASSPNPPGLGNQPQHF. The CDR3 DNA reads as TGTGCCAGCAGTCCCAATCCCCCGGGGCTTGGGAATCAGCCCCAGCATTTT.

V and J are TRBV27 and TRBJ1-2; 7 bases fit TRBD1. Germline V gives CDR1 MNHEY, CDR2 SMNVEV (reference sequence). V shed 5 bases, J shed 0 bases, and the junction held 6 bases outside the gene matches. This CDR3 is 15 amino acids long. CDR3 sequence reads: CASSARQGTNYGYTF. In DNA form, the CDR3 reads TGTGCCAGCAGTGCAAGACAGGGAACTAACTATGGCTACACCTTC.

There are a few counts of this clonotype. The chain couples TRBV6-5 to TRBJ1-4, with D tentatively TRBD1 (6 bases). In germline, CDR1 is MNHEY, CDR2 SVGAGI. The CDR3 is 15 amino acids. The germline V and J ends were trimmed by 2 bases and 7 bases, with 14 bases remaining between them. For the CDR3, the DNA is TGTGCCAGCAGTTACACGGGGGGGGCCGGTGAAAAACTGTTTTTT. Translated: CASSYTGGAGEKLFF.

This clonotype came up many times. The chain links TRBV6-2 or TRBV6-3 to TRBJ2-7; the match to TRBD2 covers 7 bases. CDR3 length: 14 residues. Unmatched junction bases numbered 5, after V lost 4 bases and J lost 2 bases. The germline CDR1 and CDR2 sequences are MNHEY and SVGEGT. CDR3 DNA sequence: TGTGCCAGCAGTTCTTGGGGGGGTACCTACGAGCAGTACTTC. Translated, it gives CASSSWGGTYEQYF.

This clonotype was counted a few times. The chain uses TRBV18 and TRBJ1-2, with D uncertain. Per the germline V gene, CDR1 is KGHSH and CDR2 is LQKENI. V lost 2 bases and J 7 bases, leaving 17 bases between the germline ends. This CDR3 has 15 residues. The CDR3 DNA reads TGTGCCAGCTCACCAAAGAAGACGGGATTAGGTGGCTACACCTTC. Amino acids: CASSPKKTGLGGYTF.

The CDR3 loop reads CSVEGGGDSQETQYF. Here the CDR3 DNA reads TGCAGCGTCGAGGGTGGTGGGGACTCACAAGAGACCCAGTACTTC. The chain joins TRBV29-1 to TRBJ2-5, with D possibly TRBD2 on 6 matching bases. V was trimmed by 6 bases and J by 2 bases, leaving 19 bases between them. Germline assignment: CDR1 SQVTM and CDR2 ANQGSEA. The CDR3 covers 15 residues.

The chain joins TRBV6-5 to TRBJ1-4; D may be TRBD1 (6 bases). Germline V gene lookup returns CDR1 MNHEY and CDR2 SVGAGI. The length of the CDR3 is 16 residues. V was pared by 3 bases and J by 8 bases, with 19 bases between. CDR3 coding DNA: TGTGCCAGCAGTTATCTCATGGGGGCCGTGAAAGAAAAACTGTTTTTT. It codes for CASSYLMGAVKEKLFF.

This clonotype turned up a few times. This rearrangement joins TRBV12-3 or TRBV12-4 to TRBJ1-2, with 7 positions matching TRBD1. The CDR3 covers 17 residues. Trimming removed 7 bases from V and 2 bases from J; junction bases left unmatched: 16. In DNA, the CDR3 is TGTGCCAGCAAGGGGGCCCGACCGGGGGAAACAAACTATGGCTACACCTTC. Translation: CASKGARPGETNYGYTF.

This clonotype has more than one count but fewer than ten. V and J are TRBV7-2 and TRBJ2-1, with D uncertain. The CDR3 sequence is 15 residues long. Per germline, CDR1 SGHTA and CDR2 FQGNSA. Trimming shortened V by 1 base and J by 5 bases, and 12 bases separated the two germline ends. The CDR3 DNA is TGTGCCAGCAGCTTAGGCTCCCGGTCCCACAATGAGCAGTTCTTC. Translation gives CASSLGSRSHNEQFF.

This clonotype has just a few counts. The chain uses TRBV6-5 and TRBJ1-4; no clear D. The CDR3 consists of 16 residues. Germline V gene data show CDR1 as MNHEY and CDR2 as SVGAGI. Between the trimmed V and J ends, which lost 5 bases and 3 bases, there was a span of 16 bases. The CDR3 sequence is CASSRLQLSANEKLFF. In DNA, the CDR3 is TGTGCCAGCAGTCGGTTACAGTTGTCGGCTAATGAAAAACTGTTTTTT.

The chain couples TRBV27 to TRBJ2-6; D remains ambiguous. Per the germline V gene, CDR1 is MNHEY and CDR2 is SMNVEV (reference sequence). CDR3 length: 14 amino acids. Trimming took off 3 bases at V and 2 bases at J, with 5 bases between the two ends. CDR3 DNA sequence: TGTGCCAGCAGTTTGGATCCTGGGGCCAACGTCCTGACTTTC. It yields the protein CASSLDPGANVLTF.

In this sample, this clonotype turned up a few times. This chain uses TRBV7-2 with TRBJ1-3; 8 bases line up with TRBD1. CDR3 length: 18 amino acids. Germline trimming cut 5 bases from V and 0 bases from J; bases unmatched to any gene: 12. The germline V gene has CDR1 SGHTA and CDR2 FQGNSA. CDR3 DNA sequence: TGTGCCAGCAGCCTAGTCGGGACAGGAAAACACTCTGGAAACACCATATATTTT. Translating gives CASSLVGTGKHSGNTIYF.

This clonotype showed up just a few times. The V gene is TRBV5-5, the J gene TRBJ1-2; D is uncertain. CDR1 is SGHKS, CDR2 YYEKEE, per germline (reference sequence). Trimming stripped 0 bases from V and 9 bases from J, with 12 bases between. The CDR3 loop spans 13 amino acids. The CDR3 nucleotides are TGTGCCAGCAGCTTGGGACACATGAGTAGCTACACCTTC. Translation: CASSLGHMSSYTF.

This clonotype was counted only a few times. The rearrangement uses TRBV9 and TRBJ1-1; D remains ambiguous. CDR1 and CDR2 from the germline V gene are SGDLS and YYNGEE. The ends were cut back, 0 bases at V and 4 bases at J, with 13 bases in the middle. The CDR3 loop spans 15 amino acids. CDR3 in amino acids: CASSVDHSVVTEAFF. As DNA, the CDR3 is TGTGCCAGCAGCGTAGATCATTCTGTTGTCACTGAAGCTTTCTTT.

In this sample, this clonotype turned up a few times. The rearrangement joins TRBV27 to TRBJ2-3; perhaps TRBD1 as D (6 bases). This CDR3 is built from 17 residues. V was cut by 3 bases and J by 0 bases, with 16 bases left in between. Germline CDR1 MNHEY, CDR2 SMNVEV (reference sequence). As DNA, the CDR3 is TGTGCCAGCAGTTTTCATCCAGGGGCGACTAGCACAGATACGCAGTATTTT. Protein product: CASSFHPGATSTDTQYF.